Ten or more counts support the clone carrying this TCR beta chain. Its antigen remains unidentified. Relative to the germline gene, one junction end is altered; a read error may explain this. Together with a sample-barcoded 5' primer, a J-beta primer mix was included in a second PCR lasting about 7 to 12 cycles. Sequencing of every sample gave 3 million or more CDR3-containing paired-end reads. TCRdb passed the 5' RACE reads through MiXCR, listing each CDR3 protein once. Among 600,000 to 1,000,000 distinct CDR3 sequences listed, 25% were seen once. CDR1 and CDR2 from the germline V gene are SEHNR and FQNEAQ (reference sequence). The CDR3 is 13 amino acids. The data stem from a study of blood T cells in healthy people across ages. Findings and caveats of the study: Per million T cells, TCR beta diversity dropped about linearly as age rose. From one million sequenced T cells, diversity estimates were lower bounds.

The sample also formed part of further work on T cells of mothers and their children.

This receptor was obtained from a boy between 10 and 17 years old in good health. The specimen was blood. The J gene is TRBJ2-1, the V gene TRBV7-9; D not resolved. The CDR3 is CVSFMSSYNEQFF. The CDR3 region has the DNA TGCGTCAGCTTTATGAGCTCCTACAATGAGCAGTTCTTC.